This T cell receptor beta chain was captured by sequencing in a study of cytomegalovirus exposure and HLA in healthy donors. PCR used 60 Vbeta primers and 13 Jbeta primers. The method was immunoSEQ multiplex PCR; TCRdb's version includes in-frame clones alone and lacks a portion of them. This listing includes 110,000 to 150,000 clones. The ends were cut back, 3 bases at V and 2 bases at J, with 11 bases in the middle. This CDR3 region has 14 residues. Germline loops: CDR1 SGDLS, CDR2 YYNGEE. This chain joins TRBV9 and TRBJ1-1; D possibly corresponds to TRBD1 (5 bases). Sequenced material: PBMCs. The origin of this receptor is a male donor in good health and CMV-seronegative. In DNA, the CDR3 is TGTGCCAGCAGCGGAAGGACAAGTAACACTGAAGCTTTCTTT. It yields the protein CASSGRTSNTEAFF. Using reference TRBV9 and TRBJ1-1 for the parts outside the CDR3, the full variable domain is DSGVTQTPKHLITATGQRVTLRCSPRSGDLSVYWYQQSLDQGLQFLIQYYNGEERAKGNILERFSAQQFPDLHSELNLSSLELGDSALYFCASSGRTSNTEAFFGQGTRLTVV.